What follows are 18 T cell receptor beta chains derived from one specimen sequenced in a study of blood T cell repertoires in COVID-19. The assay was immunoSEQ multiplex PCR, and TCRdb's table has in-frame clones only and misses some. The data hold about 180,000 clones, with over 80% observed a single time. Material for sequencing was peripheral blood. These TCRs come from a woman between 45 and 60 years old with acute or convalescent COVID-19.

This clone is a singleton in its sample. V usage is TRBV7-2 and J usage is TRBJ2-5; the match to TRBD2 covers 12 bases. The CDR3 is made up of 17 amino acids. The junction had 16 bases not matched to a gene; V was cut back by 5 bases and J by 9 bases. CDR1 and CDR2 (germline): SGHTA, FQGNSA. The CDR3 loop is CASSLRTSGAPLAAQYF. CDR3 DNA: TGTGCCAGCAGCCTACGGACTAGCGGGGCCCCCCTAGCGGCCCAGTACTTC.

The CDR3 loop is CATSRGGLGATEAFF. CDR3 sequence (DNA): TGTGCCACCAGTAGGGGCGGTTTGGGTGCGACTGAAGCTTTCTTT. The V gene is TRBV24-1, the J gene TRBJ1-1; tentatively, D is TRBD1 (5 bases). The germline CDR1 and CDR2 sequences are KGHDR and SFDVKD. V lost 6 bases and J 5 bases, leaving 18 bases between the germline ends. The CDR3 extends over 15 amino acids.

V is TRBV7-8 and J is TRBJ2-7, with 11 bases that match TRBD2. The germline V gene encodes CDR1 SGHVS and CDR2 FQNEAQ. CDR3 size: 16 residues. J was trimmed by 4 bases and V by 5 bases; bases with no gene match: 10. CDR3 residues: CASSRTLAGAYYEQYF. The DNA of the CDR3 is TGTGCCAGCAGCCGAACACTAGCGGGGGCCTATTACGAGCAGTACTTC.

This rearrangement joins TRBV13 to TRBJ1-6; 8 bases match TRBD1. CDR1 PRHDT and CDR2 FYEKMQ come from the germline V gene (reference sequence). The CDR3 length is 16 residues. J gave up 8 bases and V 0 bases, and 6 bases lay outside the gene matches. CDR3 loop: CASSLGPRGRDSPLHF. CDR3 nucleotide sequence: TGTGCCAGCAGCTTAGGCCCCAGGGGGCGTGATTCACCCCTCCACTTT.

V usage is TRBV20-1 and J usage is TRBJ1-1; possibly TRBD1 for D (6 bases). The CDR3 is 13 amino acids. In germline, CDR1 is DFQATT, CDR2 SNEGSKA (reference sequence). Trimming took 3 bases from V and 2 from J, leaving 10 bases between them. CDR3 sequence (DNA): TGCAGTGCTAGTAGGACAGTAAACACTGAAGCTTTCTTT. Protein: CSASRTVNTEAFF.

This chain links TRBV30 with TRBJ1-3; D is uncertain. Germline assignment: CDR1 GTSNPN and CDR2 SVGIG (reference sequence). This CDR3 has 14 residues. V lost 0 bases, J lost 2 bases, and 8 bases lay in between. The CDR3 DNA reads as TGTGCCTGGAGTGTAGGAGGGACTGGAAACACCATATATTTT. It encodes CAWSVGGTGNTIYF.

The gene calls are TRBV19 and TRBJ1-5; no clear D. The V end lost 5 bases, the J end lost 3 bases, and 11 bases lay between the germline ends. CDR1 LNHDA and CDR2 SQIVND come from the germline V gene (reference sequence). The CDR3 is 14 residues long. CDR3 loop: CASSFGGFNQPQHF. CDR3 sequence (DNA): TGTGCCAGTAGTTTTGGCGGTTTCAATCAGCCCCAGCATTTT.

The rearrangement joins TRBV3-1 (or the pseudogene TRBV3-2) to TRBJ2-1; D unresolved. Trimming removed 4 bases from V and 4 bases from J, with 5 bases in between. In germline, CDR1 is LGHDT, CDR2 YNNKEL (reference sequence). This CDR3 spans 12 amino acids. CDR3: CASSPLYNEQFF. The CDR3 DNA reads TGTGCCAGCAGCCCCCTTTACAATGAGCAGTTCTTC.

J is TRBJ2-3 and V is TRBV7-3, with TRBD2 matching 7 bases. Germline CDR1 SGHTA, CDR2 FQGTGA. There are 18 residues in the CDR3. Trimming at V came to 5 bases and at J to 0 bases, leaving 14 bases not matched to a gene. The DNA of the CDR3 is TGTGCCAGCAGCCCCGCCGTGGGACTACAGACTAGCACAGATACGCAGTATTTT. Translating it yields CASSPAVGLQTSTDTQYF.

The chain has TRBV25-1 and TRBJ1-2; 8 bases align to TRBD1. Trimming took 0 bases from V and 3 from J; bases not matched to a gene: 9. Per germline, CDR1 MGHDK and CDR2 SYGVNS. CDR3 length: 17 residues. The CDR3 region has the DNA TGTGCCAGCAGTGAATATTCCGGGCAGACAGGGGACTATGGCTACACCTTC. Its translation is CASSEYSGQTGDYGYTF.

This chain links TRBV7-2 with TRBJ1-2, with D hard to call. CDR1 is SGHTA and CDR2 is FQGNSA in the germline V gene. Trimming left V 5 bases short and J 3 bases short, with 16 bases between. CDR3 size: 15 residues. The CDR3 protein is CASSINVSPDYGYTF. DNA of the CDR3: TGTGCCAGCAGCATAAACGTAAGCCCCGACTATGGCTACACCTTC.

This chain connects TRBV7-9 to TRBJ1-5; D call uncertain. Germline loops: CDR1 SEHNR, CDR2 FQNEAQ (reference sequence). CDR3 size: 13 residues. V lost 4 bases and J lost 0, with 4 bases in between. The CDR3 protein is CASSSDSNQPQHF. DNA for the CDR3: TGTGCCAGCAGCTCAGATAGCAATCAGCCCCAGCATTTT.

The gene calls are TRBV7-9 and TRBJ1-2, with D tentatively TRBD1 (5 bases). The CDR3 consists of 15 residues. The V gene lost 2 bases and the J gene lost 4 bases, with 14 bases spanning the gap. CDR1 and CDR2 from the germline V gene are SEHNR and FQNEAQ (reference sequence). CDR3 nucleotide sequence: TGTGCCAGCAGCTTAAGTATCGGCGGGACCTATGGCTACACCTTC. As protein: CASSLSIGGTYGYTF. Complete variable domain (other parts from reference TRBV7-9 and TRBJ1-2): DTGVSQNPRHKITKRGQNVTFRCDPISEHNRLYWYRQTLGQGPEFLTYFQNEAQLEKSRLLSDRFSAERPKGSFSTLEIQRTEQGDSAMYLCASSLSIGGTYGYTFGSGTRLTVV.

The V call is TRBV7-6, the J call TRBJ2-2; no reliable D call. The CDR3 runs 13 residues. The V end was cut by 3 bases, the J end by 2 bases, with 4 bases between. Germline V lookup: CDR1 SGHVS, CDR2 FNYEAQ. Written as DNA, the CDR3 is TGTGCCAGCAGCTTCCTTAACACCGGGGAGCTGTTTTTT. Encoded protein: CASSFLNTGELFF. The full variable domain, with the rest looked up from reference TRBV7-6 and TRBJ2-2, is GAGVSQSPRYKVTKRGQDVALRCDPISGHVSLYWYRQALGQGPEFLTYFNYEAQQDKSGLPNDRFSAERPEGSISTLTIQRTEQRDSAMYRCASSFLNTGELFFGEGSRLTVL.

A few counts support this clone. The chain is built from TRBV9 and TRBJ2-5; D is perhaps TRBD1 (5 bases). V gave up 3 bases and J gave up 2 bases, with 14 bases separating them. Germline V gene data show CDR1 as SGDLS and CDR2 as YYNGEE. This CDR3 spans 15 amino acids. CDR3 sequence: CASSELGASQETQYF. DNA of the CDR3: TGTGCCAGCAGCGAGCTAGGGGCGAGTCAAGAGACCCAGTACTTC.

The chain employs TRBV14 and TRBJ1-5, with TRBD1 matching 9 bases. Germline-derived CDR1 and CDR2 are SGHDN and FVKESK. The CDR3 spans 16 residues. Trimming took 1 base from V and 6 from J; bases not matched to a gene: 7. The CDR3 loop is CASSQGSGTGSQPQHF. Written as DNA, the CDR3 is TGTGCCAGCAGCCAAGGGTCTGGGACAGGGAGTCAGCCCCAGCATTTT. The entire variable domain, with the rest obtained from reference TRBV14 and TRBJ1-5, is as follows: EAGVTQFPSHSVIEKGQTVTLRCDPISGHDNLYWYRRVMGKEIKFLLHFVKESKQDESGMPNNRFLAERTGGTYSTLKVQPAELEDSGVYFCASSQGSGTGSQPQHFGDGTRLSIL.

V usage is TRBV5-4 and J usage is TRBJ2-7; 11 bases line up with TRBD1. The germline V gene encodes CDR1 SGHNT and CDR2 YYREEE (reference sequence). The V segment lost 2 bases and the J segment 6 bases; nucleotides outside the gene matches: 4. CDR3 length: 14 amino acids. The CDR3 loop is CASSFGQGASEQYF. The CDR3, as DNA: TGTGCCAGCAGCTTTGGACAGGGGGCCTCCGAGCAGTACTTC. Looking up the rest from reference TRBV5-4 and TRBJ2-7 gives the full variable domain: ETGVTQSPTHLIKTRGQQVTLRCSSQSGHNTVSWYQQALGQGPQFIFQYYREEENGRGNFPPRFSGLQFPNYSSELNVNALELDDSALYLCASSFGQGASEQYFGPGTRLTVT.

This sequence joins TRBV6-2 or TRBV6-3 and TRBJ2-4; TRBD1 aligns across 8 bases. The CDR3 totals 18 residues. Germline loops: CDR1 MNHEY, CDR2 SVGEGT. Unmatched junction bases numbered 13, after V lost 6 bases and J lost 0 bases. The CDR3 DNA sequence: TGTGCCAGCAGACCTATTCTCGGACAGGGCCTAGCCAAAAACATTCAGTACTTC. Its translation is CASRPILGQGLAKNIQYF.